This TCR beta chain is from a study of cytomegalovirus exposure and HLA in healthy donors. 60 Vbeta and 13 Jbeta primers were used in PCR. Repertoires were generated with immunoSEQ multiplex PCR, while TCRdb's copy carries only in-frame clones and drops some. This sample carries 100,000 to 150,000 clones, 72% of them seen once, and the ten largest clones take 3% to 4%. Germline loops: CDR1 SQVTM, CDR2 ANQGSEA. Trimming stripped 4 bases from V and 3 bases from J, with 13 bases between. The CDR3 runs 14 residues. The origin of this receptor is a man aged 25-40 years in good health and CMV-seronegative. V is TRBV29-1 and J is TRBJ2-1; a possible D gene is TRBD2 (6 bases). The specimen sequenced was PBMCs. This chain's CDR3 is CSVGRGVSYNEQFF. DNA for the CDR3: TGCAGCGTTGGGCGGGGAGTAAGCTACAATGAGCAGTTCTTC.